There are many counts of the clone carrying this TCR beta chain. This sample was taken from a study of Graves' ophthalmopathy and Graves' hyperthyroidism. Clinical symptoms, serum thyroxine, TRAb, thyroid ultrasound and orbital computed tomography were relied on for diagnosis. TCR beta CDR3 amplification used RNA transcripts. Investigators did first-round RT-PCR with HTBI primers, then second-round multiplex PCR. TCRdb re-called the multiplex PCR reads through MiXCR, storing one row per CDR3 protein. The sample carries about 550,000 distinct CDR3 sequences, approximately 35% recorded once. The source material was peripheral blood or thyroid tissue (not recorded which). The source is an adult man with Graves' hyperthyroidism.

CDR3 DNA: TGCAGCGTTGGAGGGCAGGGCTATGGCTACACCTTC. Protein sequence: CSVGGQGYGYTF. The chain is built from TRBV29-1 and TRBJ1-2; maybe TRBD1 (5 bases). Trimming stripped 4 bases from V and 4 bases from J, with 10 bases between. This CDR3 spans 12 amino acids. Germline V gene data show CDR1 as SQVTM and CDR2 as ANQGSEA.